What follows are 16 T cell receptor beta chains derived from one specimen sequenced in a study of T cells in Graves' hyperthyroidism and ophthalmopathy. The investigators amplified TCR beta CDR3 regions from RNA transcripts. The primer set for the first-round RT-PCR of the TCR CDR3 was HTBI. MiXCR, run by TCRdb on the multiplex PCR reads, gives a single entry per CDR3 protein. The sample has 300,000 to 450,000 distinct CDR3 sequences, about a fifth seen once. The specimen sequenced was blood. These receptors were taken from a man between 18 and 35 years old with Graves' ophthalmopathy.

There are many counts of this clonotype. This sequence joins TRBV7-2 and TRBJ2-7, with TRBD2 identical over 11 bases. The germline CDR1 and CDR2 sequences are SGHTA and FQGNSA. V lost 3 bases, J lost 0 bases, and 4 bases stayed unmatched. This CDR3 is 16 amino acids long. CDR3: CASSFIAGGSSYEQYF. In nucleotides, the CDR3 is TGTGCCAGCAGCTTCATAGCGGGGGGGAGCTCCTACGAGCAGTACTTC.

This clonotype was seen a few times. The genes are TRBV3-1 and TRBJ2-5, with D perhaps TRBD2 (5 bases). Germline lookup yields CDR1 LGHDT and CDR2 YNNKEL (reference sequence). This CDR3 is 16 amino acids long. Trimming removed 0 bases from V and 1 base from J, with 12 bases in between. CDR3 in DNA: TGTGCCAGCAGCCAAGATAACGGGGTAATCCAAGAGACCCAGTACTTC. Translation gives CASSQDNGVIQETQYF.

The V and J genes are TRBV6-5 and TRBJ2-3; 12 bases are shared with TRBD2. The CDR3 is 16 residues long. The J segment lost 8 bases and the V segment lost 0 bases, leaving 6 bases of the junction unmatched. Germline CDR1 reads MNHEY; CDR2 reads SVGAGI. DNA for the CDR3: TGTGCCAGCAGTTACTCGACTAGCGGGGGCCTTTCTACGCAGTATTTT. Protein: CASSYSTSGGLSTQYF.

This clonotype was seen many times. Mismatch with germline at one junction end may stem from a read error. The chain joins TRBV12-3 or TRBV12-4 to TRBJ2-3; 8 nucleotides align to TRBD2. The CDR3 is made up of 16 amino acids. In DNA form, the CDR3 reads TGTGCCAGCAGTAGACCCACTAGCGGCAGCAGAGATACGCAGTATTTT. Amino acids: CASSRPTSGSRDTQYF.

This clonotype was recorded a few times. The CDR3 coding sequence is TGTGCCAGCAGTTTAGTTTTCGGGACAGCTAATGAAAAACTGTTTTTT. Amino acid sequence: CASSLVFGTANEKLFF. The V gene is TRBV27, the J gene TRBJ1-4; 7 bases are shared with TRBD1. Germline loops: CDR1 MNHEY, CDR2 SMNVEV (reference sequence). With V trimmed by 2 bases and J by 3 bases, 6 bases remained unmatched. The CDR3 sequence is 16 residues long.

This clonotype was recorded a few times. The chain couples TRBV19 to TRBJ2-1; 12 positions agree with TRBD2. The CDR3 is 15 amino acids. The V gene's germline CDR1 is LNHDA and CDR2 SQIVND (reference sequence). V was clipped by 1 base and J by 5 bases; unmatched bases: 0. The CDR3: CASSIGLAGDNEQFF. CDR3 bases: TGTGCCAGTAGTATAGGACTAGCGGGGGACAATGAGCAGTTCTTC. The whole variable domain, filled in from reference TRBV19 and TRBJ2-1, reads DGGITQSPKYLFRKEGQNVTLSCEQNLNHDAMYWYRQDPGQGLRLIYYSQIVNDFQKGDIAEGYSVSREKKESFPLTVTSAQKNPTAFYLCASSIGLAGDNEQFFGPGTRLTVL.

In its sample, this clonotype was seen a few times. This chain uses TRBV9 with TRBJ1-4; D perhaps matches TRBD1 (5 bases). This CDR3 contains 15 residues. The germline gives CDR1 SGDLS, CDR2 YYNGEE. The ends were cut back, 4 bases at V and 2 bases at J, with 12 bases in the middle. The CDR3 DNA is TGTGCCAGCAGCAGCGGGGGGGGGACTAATGAAAAACTGTTTTTT. It yields the protein CASSSGGGTNEKLFF. Combining the CDR3 with reference TRBV9 and TRBJ1-4 gives the whole variable domain DSGVTQTPKHLITATGQRVTLRCSPRSGDLSVYWYQQSLDQGLQFLIQYYNGEERAKGNILERFSAQQFPDLHSELNLSSLELGDSALYFCASSSGGGTNEKLFFGSGTQLSVL.

A word on this clonotype: Germline and junction disagree at one end, which may indicate a read error. CDR3: CASSLGAGTGTTGELFF. The CDR3 DNA reads as TGTGCCAGCAGTTTAGGGGCCGGGACAGGGACCACCGGGGAGCTGTTTTTT. The chain combines TRBV7-6 with TRBJ2-2; 9 nucleotides align to TRBD1. CDR1 SGHVS and CDR2 FNYEAQ come from the germline V gene. The CDR3 sequence is 17 residues long.

This clonotype was seen a few times. The V and J genes are TRBV7-2 and TRBJ2-3; 7 bases fit TRBD2. Germline V gives CDR1 SGHTA, CDR2 FQGNSA. The V gene end was trimmed by 5 bases and the J gene end by 5 bases; junction bases not matched to a gene: 10. There are 15 residues in the CDR3. The CDR3 region is CASSPLAGGGDTQYF. For the CDR3, the DNA is TGTGCCAGCAGCCCCCTGGCCGGCGGGGGAGATACGCAGTATTTT.

This sequence joins TRBV7-9 and TRBJ2-7; 9 bases are shared with TRBD2. Germline V gene sequence: CDR1 SEHNR, CDR2 FQNEAQ (reference sequence). Germline trimming cut 6 bases from V and 1 base from J; bases unmatched to any gene: 13. The CDR3 contains 17 residues. This chain's CDR3 is CASSRDSSGVTSYEQYF. In DNA form, the CDR3 reads TGTGCCAGCAGTCGGGACTCTAGCGGGGTCACGTCCTACGAGCAGTACTTC.

The chain joins TRBV30 to TRBJ1-2, with 11 positions matching TRBD1. The V gene's germline CDR1 is GTSNPN and CDR2 SVGIG (reference sequence). With 2 bases clipped from V and 8 bases from J, the junction kept 10 bases outside the gene matches. The CDR3 is 15 amino acids. The CDR3 nucleotides are TGTGCCTGGAGTCTTGGACAGGGGGCTATGGAAGGCTACACCTTC. Its translation: CAWSLGQGAMEGYTF.

This clonotype was observed many times. This chain connects TRBV2 to TRBJ1-2; tentatively, D is TRBD1 (6 bases). V shed 4 bases and J shed 6 bases, with 9 bases lying between them. This CDR3 comprises 12 residues. Germline CDR1 SNHLY, CDR2 FYNNEI. The CDR3 sequence: CASSGGGHGYTF. The CDR3 nucleotides read TGTGCCAGCAGTGGCGGGGGCCATGGCTACACCTTC.

This clonotype was found many times. V and J are TRBV5-1 and TRBJ2-1; 8 positions match TRBD2. J was trimmed by 2 bases and V by 0 bases; bases with no gene match: 1. CDR1 is SGHRS, CDR2 YFSETQ, per germline. This CDR3 has 15 amino acids. CDR3 protein: CASSLVGLAYNEQFF. As DNA, the CDR3 is TGCGCCAGCAGCTTGGTGGGACTAGCCTACAATGAGCAGTTCTTC.

This clonotype was recorded many times. The rearrangement uses TRBV5-1 and TRBJ2-3; D call uncertain. V shed 4 bases and J shed 6 bases, with 12 bases lying between them. The CDR3 is 13 residues long. The germline gives CDR1 SGHRS, CDR2 YFSETQ. The CDR3 sequence: CASSVSEVDTQYF. The CDR3 nucleotides read TGCGCCAGCAGCGTAAGTGAGGTCGATACGCAGTATTTT.

This clonotype has ten or more counts. This rearrangement joins TRBV28 to TRBJ2-7; D might be TRBD2 (6 bases). Trimming pared 7 bases from V and 7 bases from J, leaving 20 bases between. The CDR3 is 14 residues long. Germline CDR1 and CDR2: MDHEN and SYDVKM. CDR3 protein: CASTPGDSAGEQYF. DNA of the CDR3: TGTGCCAGCACCCCGGGGGACTCCGCCGGGGAGCAGTACTTC.

This clonotype was detected many times. The chain recombines TRBV19 with TRBJ1-5; no clear D. From germline, CDR1 is LNHDA and CDR2 SQIVND (reference sequence). The V end was cut by 5 bases, the J end by 6 bases, with 11 bases between. The CDR3 consists of 13 residues. The CDR3 sequence: CASSSGPTQPQHF. The CDR3 DNA reads TGTGCCAGTAGTTCCGGCCCAACTCAGCCCCAGCATTTT.